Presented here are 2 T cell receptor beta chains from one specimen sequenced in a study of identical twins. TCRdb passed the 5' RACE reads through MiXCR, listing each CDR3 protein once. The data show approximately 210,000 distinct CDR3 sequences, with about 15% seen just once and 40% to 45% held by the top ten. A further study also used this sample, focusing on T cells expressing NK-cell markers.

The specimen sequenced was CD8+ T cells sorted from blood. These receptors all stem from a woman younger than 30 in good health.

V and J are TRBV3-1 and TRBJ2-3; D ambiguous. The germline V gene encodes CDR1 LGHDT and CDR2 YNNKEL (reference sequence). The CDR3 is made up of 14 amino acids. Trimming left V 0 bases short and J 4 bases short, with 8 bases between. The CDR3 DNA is TGTGCCAGCAGCCAAGATCCCCACGCAGATACGCAGTATTTT. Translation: CASSQDPHADTQYF.

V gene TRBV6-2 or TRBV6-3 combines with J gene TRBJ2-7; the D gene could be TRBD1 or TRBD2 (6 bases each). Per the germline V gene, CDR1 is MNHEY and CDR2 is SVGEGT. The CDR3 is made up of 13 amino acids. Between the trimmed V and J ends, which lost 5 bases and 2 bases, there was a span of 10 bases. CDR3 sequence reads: CASSNREAYEQYF. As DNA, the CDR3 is TGTGCCAGCAGTAACAGGGAGGCCTACGAGCAGTACTTC.